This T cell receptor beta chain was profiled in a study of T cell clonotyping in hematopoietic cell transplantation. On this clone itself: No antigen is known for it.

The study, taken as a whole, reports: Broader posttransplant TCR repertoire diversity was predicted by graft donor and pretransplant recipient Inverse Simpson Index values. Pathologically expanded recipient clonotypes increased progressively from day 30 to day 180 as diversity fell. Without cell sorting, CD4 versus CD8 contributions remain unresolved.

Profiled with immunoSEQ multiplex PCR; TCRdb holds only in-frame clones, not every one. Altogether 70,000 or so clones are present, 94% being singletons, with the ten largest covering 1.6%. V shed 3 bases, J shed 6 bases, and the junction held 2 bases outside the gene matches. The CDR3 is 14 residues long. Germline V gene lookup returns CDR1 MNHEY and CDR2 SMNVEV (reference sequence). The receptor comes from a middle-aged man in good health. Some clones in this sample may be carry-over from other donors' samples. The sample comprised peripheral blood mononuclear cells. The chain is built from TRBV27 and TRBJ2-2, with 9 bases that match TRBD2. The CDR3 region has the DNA TGTGCCAGCAGTTTTAGCGGGAGCGCCGGGGAGCTGTTTTTT. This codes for CASSFSGSAGELFF.